Following are 27 T cell receptor beta chains from one sample sequenced in a study of blood T cell repertoires in COVID-19. This table comes from immunoSEQ multiplex PCR, and its TCRdb copy is limited to in-frame clones, with some not included. The sample has roughly 69,000 clones, more than 80% seen once. Material: PBMCs or T cells enriched from blood (not recorded which). These receptors were obtained from a woman aged 40 to 55 with acute COVID-19.

The chain uses TRBV18 and TRBJ2-7; 7 bases fit TRBD1. The V gene end was trimmed by 6 bases and the J gene end by 2 bases; junction bases not matched to a gene: 7. This CDR3 comprises 14 residues. CDR1 is KGHSH and CDR2 is LQKENI in the germline V gene. The CDR3 protein is CASSRGTGPYEQYV. CDR3 sequence (DNA): TGTGCCAGCTCCAGGGGGACGGGGCCCTACGAGCAGTACGTC.

V is TRBV24-1 and J is TRBJ2-5, with TRBD1 identical over 7 bases. Germline lookup yields CDR1 KGHDR and CDR2 SFDVKD. Germline trimming cut 5 bases from V and 5 bases from J; bases unmatched to any gene: 10. This CDR3 comprises 15 residues. The CDR3: CATSVGTARPETQYF. DNA of the CDR3: TGTGCCACCAGTGTGGGGACAGCCCGGCCGGAGACCCAGTACTTC.

This clone occurred a few times. J is TRBJ2-2 and V is TRBV3-1 (or the pseudogene TRBV3-2), with TRBD1 as a possible D gene (5 bases). The CDR3 runs to 15 residues. In germline, CDR1 is LGHDT, CDR2 YNNKEL (reference sequence). V was trimmed by 2 bases and J by 7 bases, leaving 14 bases between them. CDR3 amino acids: CASSQISTVNGELFF. CDR3 in DNA: TGTGCCAGCAGCCAAATCTCGACAGTTAACGGGGAGCTGTTTTTT.

The chain carries TRBV7-9 and TRBJ1-6; D gene unclear. V was pared by 5 bases and J by 9 bases, with 14 bases between. The germline CDR1 and CDR2 sequences are SEHNR and FQNEAQ (reference sequence). This CDR3 spans 14 amino acids. The CDR3 protein is CASSPSGDGSPLHF. The CDR3 DNA follows: TGTGCCAGCAGCCCTAGCGGTGACGGTTCACCCCTCCACTTT.

The chain combines TRBV6-2 or TRBV6-3 with TRBJ2-5; D is possibly TRBD2 (5 bases). Looked up from germline, CDR1 is MNHEY and CDR2 is SVGEGT. The germline V and J ends were trimmed by 4 bases and 4 bases, with 10 bases remaining between them. The CDR3 has 13 amino acids. Here the CDR3 reads CASSSIEGETQYF. As DNA, the CDR3 is TGTGCCAGCAGTTCCATCGAGGGAGAGACCCAGTACTTC.

This chain connects TRBV7-8 to TRBJ1-1, with 7 bases matching TRBD1. The germline gives CDR1 SGHVS, CDR2 FQNEAQ. The CDR3 length is 15 residues. V shed 1 base and J 2 bases; nucleotides not matched to a gene: 4. In DNA, the CDR3 is TGTGCCAGCAGCTTAGTGGACAGGCATAACACTGAAGCTTTCTTT. This translates into CASSLVDRHNTEAFF.

This clone was observed a few times. J is TRBJ1-3 and V is TRBV2; D gene ambiguous. Trimming removed 9 bases at V and 0 bases at J, with 12 bases between. The germline V gene encodes CDR1 SNHLY and CDR2 FYNNEI. The CDR3 loop spans 14 amino acids. The CDR3 region is CARTDTSSGNTIYF. DNA for the CDR3: TGTGCCAGAACTGACACGAGCTCTGGAAACACCATATATTTT.

The chain joins TRBV19 to TRBJ1-5, with 12 bases identical to TRBD1. CDR1 and CDR2 from the germline V gene are LNHDA and SQIVND (reference sequence). CDR3 length: 16 amino acids. J was trimmed by 0 bases and V by 6 bases; bases with no gene match: 3. Here the CDR3 DNA reads TGTGCCAGTAGCGGGACAGGGGGCGCTAGCAATCAGCCCCAGCATTTT. Translation: CASSGTGGASNQPQHF.

Of note for this clone: The junction does not match germline at one end; this may be a read error. This rearrangement joins TRBV7-7 to TRBJ2-3, with 11 positions matching TRBD2. The germline V gene has CDR1 SSHAT and CDR2 FNYEAQ (reference sequence). The CDR3 spans 15 residues. The CDR3 DNA follows: TGTGCTAGCAGTCCGGGACTAGCGGCCACAGATACGCAGTATTTT. Translating gives CASSPGLAATDTQYF.

The rearrangement uses TRBV5-1 and TRBJ2-4; D remains unclear. Trimming took 1 base from V and 0 from J, leaving 8 bases between them. The CDR3 contains 15 residues. CDR1 is SGHRS and CDR2 is YFSETQ in the germline V gene. The CDR3 protein is CASSLWPPAKNIQYF. The CDR3 DNA sequence: TGCGCCAGCAGCTTGTGGCCACCAGCCAAAAACATTCAGTACTTC.

There are a few counts of this clone. J is TRBJ1-2 and V is TRBV4-1; 9 nucleotides align to TRBD1. Germline assignment: CDR1 MGHRA and CDR2 YSYEKL. The CDR3 has 15 amino acids. V shed 4 bases, J shed 4 bases, and the junction held 7 bases outside the gene matches. For the CDR3, the DNA is TGCGCCAGCAGCCTCGACAGGGGGAGTGGCTATGGCTACACCTTC. It codes for CASSLDRGSGYGYTF.

The V call is TRBV9, the J call TRBJ2-5; 7 nucleotides match TRBD1. V lost 4 bases to trimming and J lost 2 bases; unmatched junction nucleotides: 5. The V gene's germline CDR1 is SGDLS and CDR2 YYNGEE. The CDR3 contains 14 residues. CDR3: CASSRTGLQETQYF. In DNA, the CDR3 is TGTGCCAGCAGCAGGACAGGCCTACAAGAGACCCAGTACTTC.

V usage is TRBV5-4 and J usage is TRBJ1-2; 10 bases line up with TRBD1. V shed 4 bases and J 5 bases; nucleotides not matched to a gene: 8. CDR3 length equals 15 residues. Germline lookup yields CDR1 SGHNT and CDR2 YYREEE (reference sequence). CDR3 sequence: CASSLGGQGTYGYTF. The CDR3 nucleotides are TGTGCCAGCAGCCTAGGGGGACAGGGGACTTATGGCTACACCTTC.

The V and J genes are TRBV28 and TRBJ2-7, with 14 bases identical to TRBD2. Germline loops: CDR1 MDHEN, CDR2 SYDVKM. CDR3 size: 17 residues. Unmatched junction bases numbered 8, after V lost 5 bases and J lost 2 bases. The CDR3 DNA reads as TGTGCCAGCAGTCGACTAGCGGGAGGGGAACGGGCCTACGAGCAGTACTTC. Amino acids: CASSRLAGGERAYEQYF. The variable domain in full, completed from reference TRBV28 and TRBJ2-7, reads DVKVTQSSRYLVKRTGEKVFLECVQDMDHENMFWYRQDPGLGLRLIYFSYDVKMKEKGDIPEGYSVSREKKERFSLILESASTNQTSMYLCASSRLAGGERAYEQYFGPGTRLTVT.

The V gene is TRBV5-1, the J gene TRBJ1-2; 9 nucleotides line up with TRBD1. The CDR3 is made up of 15 amino acids. V dropped 0 bases and J dropped 4; count of bases not matched to a gene: 4. Germline lookup yields CDR1 SGHRS and CDR2 YFSETQ. The CDR3 DNA follows: TGCGCCAGCAGCTTGGGGGACAGGGACGCCTATGGCTACACCTTC. It is translated as CASSLGDRDAYGYTF.

V and J are TRBV27 and TRBJ2-1, with 10 positions matching TRBD2. The length of the CDR3 is 17 residues. V shed 4 bases, J shed 9 bases, and the junction held 15 bases outside the gene matches. CDR1 and CDR2 from the germline V gene are MNHEY and SMNVEV (reference sequence). This chain's CDR3 is CASSSAADGLAGVEQFF. CDR3 DNA sequence: TGTGCCAGCAGTTCCGCGGCCGATGGTCTAGCGGGGGTTGAGCAGTTCTTC.

This clone appeared once. V and J are TRBV29-1 and TRBJ1-2; D may be TRBD1 (6 bases). Germline V lookup: CDR1 SQVTM, CDR2 ANQGSEA. V lost 4 bases to trimming and J lost 4 bases, with 10 bases between them. This CDR3 contains 12 residues. The CDR3 DNA reads TGCAGCGTTGGGACAGAGAGCTATGGCTACACCTTC. It specifies CSVGTESYGYTF.

The V and J genes are TRBV28 and TRBJ1-1, with D possibly matching TRBD1 (6 bases). CDR3 length: 12 residues. Trimming removed 1 base from V and 7 bases from J, with 7 bases in between. Germline V gene data show CDR1 as MDHEN and CDR2 as SYDVKM. The CDR3 here is CASSLLGGEAFF. The CDR3 DNA reads TGTGCCAGCAGTTTATTAGGGGGTGAAGCTTTCTTT.

This rearrangement joins TRBV19 to TRBJ2-2; unclear D gene. CDR1 is LNHDA and CDR2 is SQIVND in the germline V gene (reference sequence). The CDR3 contains 13 residues. Trimming stripped 7 bases from V and 2 bases from J, with 8 bases between. The CDR3 nucleotides read TGTGCCAGTAACCTTCTAAACACCGGGGAGCTGTTTTTT. Translation: CASNLLNTGELFF. Full variable domain (missing parts from reference TRBV19 and TRBJ2-2): DGGITQSPKYLFRKEGQNVTLSCEQNLNHDAMYWYRQDPGQGLRLIYYSQIVNDFQKGDIAEGYSVSREKKESFPLTVTSAQKNPTAFYLCASNLLNTGELFFGEGSRLTVL.

The genes are TRBV13 and TRBJ2-1; 7 bases are shared with TRBD1. V gave up 2 bases and J gave up 7 bases; unmatched junction bases: 5. The CDR3 is 14 residues long. Germline V gives CDR1 PRHDT, CDR2 FYEKMQ (reference sequence). CDR3 in amino acids: CASSLTGVGNEQFF. DNA for the CDR3: TGTGCCAGCAGCTTAACAGGGGTTGGGAATGAGCAGTTCTTC.

The V and J genes are TRBV29-1 and TRBJ2-3, with 8 bases that match TRBD2. Germline V gene data show CDR1 as SQVTM and CDR2 as ANQGSEA. CDR3 size: 14 residues. The J segment lost 0 bases and the V segment lost 4 bases, leaving 3 bases of the junction unmatched. Here the CDR3 reads CSVAGGSSTDTQYF. For the CDR3, the DNA is TGCAGCGTTGCGGGGGGGAGCAGCACAGATACGCAGTATTTT.

This clone appeared a few times. Other DNA sequences in the sample encode the same CDR3. V gene TRBV14 combines with J gene TRBJ2-4, with D possibly TRBD1 on 5 matching bases. Trimming took 3 bases from V and 4 from J, leaving 7 bases between them. The CDR3 has 13 amino acids. Germline V gene lookup returns CDR1 SGHDN and CDR2 FVKESK. CDR3 residues: CASSHGQKNIQYF. The CDR3 DNA reads as TGTGCCAGCAGCCATGGACAAAAAAACATTCAGTACTTC. The whole variable domain, filled in from reference TRBV14 and TRBJ2-4, reads EAGVTQFPSHSVIEKGQTVTLRCDPISGHDNLYWYRRVMGKEIKFLLHFVKESKQDESGMPNNRFLAERTGGTYSTLKVQPAELEDSGVYFCASSHGQKNIQYFGAGTRLSVL.

The V and J genes are TRBV27 and TRBJ2-3, with TRBD2 matching 7 bases. Germline V gene lookup returns CDR1 MNHEY and CDR2 SMNVEV (reference sequence). V lost 8 bases, J lost 3 bases, and 8 bases stayed unmatched. There are 14 residues in the CDR3. The CDR3 sequence: CASGGERETDTQYF. The CDR3 DNA reads as TGTGCCAGCGGGGGTGAGCGGGAAACAGATACGCAGTATTTT.

The V and J genes are TRBV7-8 and TRBJ1-5; 11 bases fit TRBD1. Trimming took 1 base from V and 7 from J; bases not matched to a gene: 3. CDR3 length: 15 amino acids. Germline V gives CDR1 SGHVS, CDR2 FQNEAQ. The CDR3 reads CASSLGGQGAQPQHF. The CDR3 nucleotides read TGTGCCAGCAGCTTAGGCGGACAGGGGGCGCAGCCCCAGCATTTT.

The chain employs TRBV5-1 and TRBJ2-3; a possible D gene is TRBD2 (6 bases). This CDR3 has 14 residues. Deletions cut 5 bases from V and 0 bases from J, with 10 bases between. Per the germline V gene, CDR1 is SGHRS and CDR2 is YFSETQ. The CDR3 spells CASRDGGSTDTQYF. CDR3 nucleotides: TGCGCCAGCAGAGACGGGGGAAGCACAGATACGCAGTATTTT.

V gene TRBV19 combines with J gene TRBJ2-3; tentative D call: TRBD2 (6 bases). This CDR3 comprises 12 residues. The germline gives CDR1 LNHDA, CDR2 SQIVND (reference sequence). Trimming pared 6 bases from V and 6 bases from J, leaving 10 bases between. The chain's CDR3 is CASSRLDDTQYF. For the CDR3, the DNA is TGTGCCAGTAGCCGACTAGACGATACGCAGTATTTT.

CDR3 nucleotide sequence: TGTGCCAGCAGCAAAACAGGGGACCCCGGGGAGCTGTTTTTT. Residues: CASSKTGDPGELFF. V gene TRBV7-3 combines with J gene TRBJ2-2, with 7 bases lining up with TRBD1. V shed 5 bases and J 6 bases; nucleotides not matched to a gene: 6. The CDR3 runs to 14 residues. Germline V CDR1 and CDR2: SGHTA, FQGTGA.